Included here is one T cell receptor beta chain sequence, with context. A single record per CDR3 protein comes from TCRdb applying MiXCR to the 5' RACE reads. The table records some 7,900 distinct CDR3 sequences, around 50% of them present only once. This TCR derives from a female donor with breast cancer. The sequencing sample was made of memory CD4+ T cells sorted from a lymph node. Subset reported: memory CD4+ T cells, CD4+CD45RO+CD25-.

CDR3 sequence reads: CASSPPGGANVLTF. The CDR3 DNA reads as TGTGCCAGCAGCCCACCCGGAGGGGCCAACGTCCTGACTTTC. The chain links TRBV7-3 to TRBJ2-6; no clear D. The CDR3 runs to 14 residues. Germline assignment: CDR1 SGHTA and CDR2 FQGTGA. Trimming shortened V by 5 bases and J by 4 bases, and 9 bases separated the two germline ends. Supplemented by reference TRBV7-3 and TRBJ2-6, the full variable domain reads GAGVSQTPSNKVTEKGKYVELRCDPISGHTALYWYRQSLGQGPEFLIYFQGTGAADDSGLPNDRFFAVRPEGSVSTLKIQRTERGDSAVYLCASSPPGGANVLTFGAGSRLTVL.